This entry lists 27 T cell receptor beta chains sequenced from one sample in a study of blood T cell repertoires in COVID-19. Profiled with immunoSEQ multiplex PCR; TCRdb holds only in-frame clones, not every one. The data contain approximately 100,000 clones, about 80% of them singletons. The specimen was peripheral blood. These receptors were obtained from a human donor in a cohort sampled during active or convalescent COVID-19.

The rearrangement joins TRBV19 to TRBJ2-7; 9 bases are a match to TRBD1. V dropped 10 bases and J dropped 2; count of bases not matched to a gene: 12. Germline V gene lookup returns CDR1 LNHDA and CDR2 SQIVND (reference sequence). There are 15 residues in the CDR3. The CDR3 nucleotides read TGTGCCACCACCCCGGGACAGGGACCTCCCTACGAGCAGTACTTC. Its translation: CATTPGQGPPYEQYF.

This chain uses TRBV4-1 with TRBJ1-1, with TRBD1 matching 7 bases. J was trimmed by 4 bases and V by 6 bases; bases with no gene match: 8. CDR1 is MGHRA, CDR2 YSYEKL, per germline. The CDR3 is made up of 14 amino acids. In DNA, the CDR3 is TGCGCCAGCAGTCCAACTAGGGGGCGCACTGAAGCTTTCTTT. Its translation: CASSPTRGRTEAFF.

The DNA for the CDR3 is TGTGCCAGCAGCCAAGATTTGAGAGAGGCTTTCTTT. Amino acid sequence: CASSQDLREAFF. The chain links TRBV3-1 (or the pseudogene TRBV3-2) to TRBJ1-1; D not certain. The germline V and J ends were trimmed by 0 bases and 11 bases, with 10 bases remaining between them. CDR1 and CDR2 from the germline V gene are LGHDT and YNNKEL (reference sequence). The CDR3 contains 12 residues.

The genes are TRBV21-1 and TRBJ1-2; the table's D gene call, TRBD1, was not cross checked with the DNA. TRBV21-1 is an annotated pseudogene. The CDR3 is 17 amino acids. CDR3 coding DNA: TGTGCCAGCAGCAACCGAATGAGACAAGGCGTTAACTATGGCTACACCTTC. Its protein product is CASSNRMRQGVNYGYTF.

This clone came up once. The CDR3 DNA sequence: TGTGCCAGCAGCCAAGATCCGGGACAGGGAACACCCCTCCACTTT. The encoded protein is CASSQDPGQGTPLHF. The chain joins TRBV4-2 to TRBJ1-6, with 9 bases identical to TRBD1. V gave up 0 bases and J gave up 11 bases; unmatched junction bases: 5. Per the germline V gene, CDR1 is LGHNA and CDR2 is YNFKEQ. The CDR3 consists of 15 residues.

V gene TRBV4-2 combines with J gene TRBJ1-3; no definite D call. CDR1 and CDR2 (germline): LGHNA, YNFKEQ. The ends were cut back, 1 base at V and 4 bases at J, with 8 bases in the middle. The length of the CDR3 is 14 residues. CDR3 in amino acids: CASSQVRAGNTIYF. CDR3 sequence (DNA): TGTGCCAGCAGCCAAGTGAGAGCGGGAAACACCATATATTTT.

V is TRBV27 and J is TRBJ1-2; D uncertain. V was clipped by 3 bases and J by 5 bases, with 7 bases between them. This CDR3 spans 12 amino acids. Germline-derived CDR1 and CDR2 are MNHEY and SMNVEV (reference sequence). CDR3 DNA sequence: TGTGCCAGCAGTTTTACGGGTTATGGCTACACCTTC. Its protein is CASSFTGYGYTF.

The V gene is TRBV24-1, the J gene TRBJ2-3, with 9 positions matching TRBD1. The CDR3 spans 17 residues. The J segment lost 1 base and the V segment lost 1 base, leaving 5 bases of the junction unmatched. CDR1 and CDR2 from the germline V gene are KGHDR and SFDVKD. The CDR3 protein is CATSDFIRQGGTDTQYF. As DNA, the CDR3 is TGTGCCACCAGTGATTTCATCCGACAGGGGGGCACAGATACGCAGTATTTT.

For the CDR3, the DNA is TGTGCCAGCAGTTACAATCCTAGCGGTCAAGAGACCCAGTACTTC. Amino acid sequence: CASSYNPSGQETQYF. This chain joins TRBV6-5 and TRBJ2-5, with 7 nucleotides matching TRBD2. After removal of 2 bases from V and 2 bases from J, the junction contained 5 bases not matched to a gene. Germline lookup yields CDR1 MNHEY and CDR2 SVGAGI. CDR3 size: 15 residues.

DNA of the CDR3: TGCAGCGCTCGGGACAGGGGTACCGGGGAGCTGTTTTTT. Its protein is CSARDRGTGELFF. The genes are TRBV29-1 and TRBJ2-2; 10 bases line up with TRBD1. The CDR3 has 13 residues. V trimming: 7 bases; J trimming: 5 bases; junction bases outside the gene matches: 4. CDR1 is SQVTM and CDR2 is ANQGSEA in the germline V gene.

The chain employs TRBV19 and TRBJ1-5, with D hard to call. The V gene lost 10 bases and the J gene lost 7 bases, with 14 bases spanning the gap. The CDR3 totals 12 residues. CDR1 is LNHDA and CDR2 is SQIVND in the germline V gene (reference sequence). The CDR3 DNA follows: TGTGCCACAGGAGGGTTTCGGCAGCCCCAGCATTTT. Its protein product is CATGGFRQPQHF.

CDR3 in amino acids: CASSLMTGGTGELFF. CDR3 bases: TGCGCCAGCAGCCTAATGACAGGGGGCACCGGGGAGCTGTTTTTT. The J gene is TRBJ2-2, the V gene TRBV5-1, with 9 bases that match TRBD1. This CDR3 spans 15 amino acids. The V and J ends lost 4 bases and 4 bases, in that order; junction bases with no gene match: 5. The germline CDR1 and CDR2 sequences are SGHRS and YFSETQ.

The CDR3, as DNA: TGTGCCAGCAGCCAAGCCTCACCGGGGGGTATCTCTGGAAACACCATATATTTT. Translating it yields CASSQASPGGISGNTIYF. V usage is TRBV4-2 and J usage is TRBJ1-3; perhaps TRBD1 as D (5 bases). This CDR3 comprises 18 residues. The germline V gene encodes CDR1 LGHNA and CDR2 YNFKEQ. V shed 1 base and J shed 0 bases, with 16 bases lying between them.

The chain combines TRBV11-2 with TRBJ1-1; a possible D gene is TRBD1 (6 bases). From germline, CDR1 is SGHAT and CDR2 FQNNGV. The CDR3 is made up of 14 amino acids. V shed 1 base and J shed 3 bases, with 9 bases lying between them. In DNA form, the CDR3 reads TGTGCCAGCAGCTTAGGGGGGCGGGACACTGAAGCTTTCTTT. Encoded protein: CASSLGGRDTEAFF.

V gene TRBV5-4 combines with J gene TRBJ2-1; 9 bases map to TRBD2. V was pared by 1 base and J by 6 bases, with 8 bases of the junction left unmatched. Germline loops: CDR1 SGHNT, CDR2 YYREEE (reference sequence). The CDR3 spans 16 residues. The CDR3 DNA is TGTGCCAGCAGCTTGTTGACTAGCGGAGATGGCAATGAGCAGTTCTTC. Its translation is CASSLLTSGDGNEQFF.

This chain links TRBV5-1 with TRBJ1-2; TRBD1 aligns across 7 bases. This CDR3 spans 14 amino acids. Germline-derived CDR1 and CDR2 are SGHRS and YFSETQ. The V segment lost 5 bases and the J segment 0 bases; nucleotides outside the gene matches: 4. This CDR3 reads CASSQDRTNYGYTF. Here the CDR3 DNA reads TGCGCCAGCAGTCAGGACAGGACTAACTATGGCTACACCTTC. The variable domain in full, completed from reference TRBV5-1 and TRBJ1-2, reads KAGVTQTPRYLIKTRGQQVTLSCSPISGHRSVSWYQQTPGQGLQFLFEYFSETQRNKGNFPGRFSGRQFSNSRSEMNVSTLELGDSALYLCASSQDRTNYGYTFGSGTRLTVV.

This chain uses TRBV9 with TRBJ1-2; TRBD1 might be the D (6 bases). This CDR3 comprises 15 residues. V was cut by 0 bases and J by 3 bases, with 12 bases left in between. CDR1 and CDR2 from the germline V gene are SGDLS and YYNGEE. This CDR3 reads CASSVGWGRDYGYTF. The CDR3 DNA reads TGTGCCAGCAGCGTAGGTTGGGGGCGAGACTATGGCTACACCTTC.

The CDR3 nucleotides are TGTGCCAGCAGCCAAGGCATCGGGGGGGCCGGACAAGAGACCCAGTACTTC. This sequence encodes CASSQGIGGAGQETQYF. This chain joins TRBV3-1 (or the pseudogene TRBV3-2) and TRBJ2-5, with TRBD2 matching 8 bases. The CDR3 runs 17 residues. V shed 1 base, J shed 2 bases, and the junction held 9 bases outside the gene matches. The germline CDR1 and CDR2 sequences are LGHDT and YNNKEL (reference sequence).

V gene TRBV28 combines with J gene TRBJ2-1, with 7 bases matching TRBD1. Germline V gene lookup returns CDR1 MDHEN and CDR2 SYDVKM. This CDR3 is built from 13 residues. Trimming removed 6 bases from V and 6 bases from J; junction bases left unmatched: 5. CDR3 coding DNA: TGTGCCAGCAGACCTACAGGGGTCAATGAGCAGTTCTTC. Translation: CASRPTGVNEQFF.

The rearrangement links TRBV18 to TRBJ2-7; possibly TRBD1 for D (5 bases). Germline loops: CDR1 KGHSH, CDR2 LQKENI. The CDR3 is made up of 14 amino acids. Between the trimmed V and J ends, which lost 4 bases and 2 bases, there was a span of 12 bases. The CDR3 DNA reads TGTGCCAGCTCACACACTAAGGGGACCTACGAGCAGTACTTC. Translated: CASSHTKGTYEQYF.

The chain couples TRBV5-1 to TRBJ1-1; 9 nucleotides align to TRBD1. This CDR3 has 14 amino acids. V was clipped by 3 bases and J by 6 bases; unmatched bases: 6. Per germline, CDR1 SGHRS and CDR2 YFSETQ. Here the CDR3 reads CASSYWTGESEAFF. In DNA, the CDR3 is TGCGCCAGCAGCTATTGGACAGGGGAATCTGAAGCTTTCTTT.

CDR3 in DNA: TGTGCCAGCAGCCCCTCCACCGGGGGGTCCGGGACCGGGGAGCTGTTTTTT. This codes for CASSPSTGGSGTGELFF. The rearrangement uses TRBV7-9 and TRBJ2-2; 7 bases align to TRBD2. Germline trimming cut 5 bases from V and 5 bases from J; bases unmatched to any gene: 14. The CDR3 is 17 amino acids. CDR1 is SEHNR, CDR2 FQNEAQ, per germline (reference sequence).

The chain links TRBV12-3 or TRBV12-4 to TRBJ2-1, with D perhaps matching TRBD1 (6 bases). The V gene lost 5 bases and the J gene lost 3 bases, with 8 bases spanning the gap. The CDR3 runs 13 residues. This CDR3 reads CASSGQFYNEQFF. As DNA, the CDR3 is TGTGCCAGCAGTGGACAGTTCTACAATGAGCAGTTCTTC.

In its sample, this clone was seen many times. V and J are TRBV5-4 and TRBJ2-7; 8 bases line up with TRBD1. The CDR3 has 15 residues. V dropped 4 bases and J dropped 4; count of bases not matched to a gene: 10. CDR1 is SGHNT, CDR2 YYREEE, per germline (reference sequence). The CDR3 nucleotides are TGTGCCAGCAGCCCCCACTCGGACAGGGAGTACGAGCAGTACTTC. Translation: CASSPHSDREYEQYF.

This clone was detected once. The chain employs TRBV5-1 and TRBJ2-5, with 8 bases matching TRBD1. CDR1 SGHRS and CDR2 YFSETQ come from the germline V gene. There are 15 residues in the CDR3. V lost 5 bases to trimming and J lost 1 base; unmatched junction nucleotides: 7. CDR3 nucleotide sequence: TGCGCCAGCAGGGGGGGACAGGCCGTCCAAGAGACCCAGTACTTC. It is translated as CASRGGQAVQETQYF.

The count of this clone is one. The CDR3 sequence: CASSPGDRGNSPLHF. The CDR3 DNA reads TGTGCCAGCAGTCCGGGGGACAGGGGAAATTCACCCCTCCACTTT. This sequence joins TRBV2 and TRBJ1-6; 10 nucleotides align to TRBD1. The CDR3 runs 15 residues. From germline, CDR1 is SNHLY and CDR2 FYNNEI. The V segment lost 5 bases and the J segment 7 bases; nucleotides outside the gene matches: 5.

This chain joins TRBV5-4 and TRBJ1-2; 10 nucleotides agree with TRBD1. This CDR3 spans 16 amino acids. Germline lookup yields CDR1 SGHNT and CDR2 YYREEE (reference sequence). J gave up 6 bases and V 6 bases, and 14 bases lay outside the gene matches. The CDR3 spells CASNHNTGTGVHGYTF. The DNA of the CDR3 is TGTGCCAGCAACCACAACACCGGGACAGGGGTTCATGGCTACACCTTC.